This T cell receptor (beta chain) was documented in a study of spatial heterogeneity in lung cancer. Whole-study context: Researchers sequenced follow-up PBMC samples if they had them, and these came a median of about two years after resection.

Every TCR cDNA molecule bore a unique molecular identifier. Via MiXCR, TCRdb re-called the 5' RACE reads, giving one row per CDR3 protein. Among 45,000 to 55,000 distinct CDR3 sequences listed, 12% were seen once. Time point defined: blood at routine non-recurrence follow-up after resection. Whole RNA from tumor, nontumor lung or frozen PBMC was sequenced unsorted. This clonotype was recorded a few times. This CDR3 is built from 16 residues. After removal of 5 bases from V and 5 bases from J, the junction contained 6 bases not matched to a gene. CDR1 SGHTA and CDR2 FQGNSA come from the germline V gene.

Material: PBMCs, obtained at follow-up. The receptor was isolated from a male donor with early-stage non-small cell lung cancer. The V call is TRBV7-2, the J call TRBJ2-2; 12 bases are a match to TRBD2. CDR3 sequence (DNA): TGTGCCAGCAGCCCTAGCGGGGGGGCAATTACCGGGGAGCTGTTTTTT. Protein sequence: CASSPSGGAITGELFF. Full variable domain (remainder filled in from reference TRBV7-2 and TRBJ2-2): GAGVSQSPSNKVTEKGKDVELRCDPISGHTALYWYRQSLGQGLEFLIYFQGNSAPDKSGLPSDRFSAERTGGSVSTLTIQRTQQEDSAVYLCASSPSGGAITGELFFGEGSRLTVL.